Detailed here is one T cell receptor beta chain. What it recognizes is unknown. The data were taken from a study of hypomethylating agent response in myelodysplastic syndrome. Study overall: The most frequent mutation was TET2, in about 50% of the 11 patients.

Each sample had roughly 430 ng DNA, as two 200 ng replicates, at survey resolution. TCRdb's copy holds only in-frame clones and misses some; the assay was immunoSEQ multiplex PCR. Among 6,000 to 7,000 clones, 80% to 90% were seen once, and the ten largest hold approximately 26%. Overall study findings and caveats: This small study analyzed only 11 patients.

Germline lookup yields CDR1 SGHTA and CDR2 FQGNSA. This CDR3 is 16 amino acids long. With 3 bases removed from V and 1 base from J, the gap between germline ends came to 12 bases. The material sequenced was bone marrow, taken before or after starting hypomethylating agent treatment for myelodysplastic syndrome (not recorded which). The clonotype comes from a human donor with myelodysplastic syndrome. The chain links TRBV7-2 to TRBJ2-2; possible D gene TRBD1, 5 bases. The CDR3 is CASSLGKGWNTGELFF. DNA of the CDR3: TGTGCCAGCAGCTTGGGAAAGGGGTGGAACACCGGGGAGCTGTTTTTT.